Below, one T cell receptor beta chain is given with its context. Antigen specificity is unknown. Germline V CDR1 and CDR2: LNHDA, SQIVND (reference sequence). The CDR3 sequence is 12 residues long. V was pared by 1 base and J by 5 bases, with 3 bases between. Sample time point: week 35, safety follow-up. In every dose of vaccine, 300 ug of mutant IDH1 20-mer peptide was given alongside topical imiquimod. Eight vaccine doses were administered to patients at weeks 1, 3, 5, 7, 11, 15, 19 and 23. This entry comes from a study of a mutant IDH1 vaccine in newly diagnosed glioma. Study information: Patients received vaccination from 4-6 weeks after radiotherapy alone, or with temozolomide cycles. Patients under treatment included about 60% males and about 38% females and had a mean age of approximately 44 years.

Some clones are missing from TCRdb's copy, which holds only in-frame ones; the method was immunoSEQ multiplex PCR. Here the sample spans about 41,000 clones, 85% to 90% being singletons. The receptor was derived from a middle-aged man with glioma. The starting material was PBMCs, obtained from a glioma patient whose treatment included an IDH1 peptide vaccine. The chain carries TRBV19 and TRBJ1-5; the D is unclear. The CDR3 loop is CASSIVDQPQHF. CDR3 nucleotide sequence: TGTGCCAGTAGTATAGTTGATCAGCCCCAGCATTTT.